Presented here are 3 T cell receptor beta chains from one specimen sequenced in a study of beta chain features in type 1 diabetes (dated by TCRdb to the late 2010s). Preparation of the library involved the immunoSEQ multiplex PCR assay. The High Capacity cDNA Reverse Transcription Kit was used to reverse transcribe all of the isolated RNA, meaning that expressed TCRB transcripts were what got sequenced. TCRdb took this table from immuneACCESS and kept in-frame rearrangements with V and J called. Such tables lack part of the clones; where checked against another copy, unresolved V genes explain under half of the gap, and the rest is unexplained. The sample table shows about 320,000 clones, and around 15% are seen once. Clones ranked in the top ten supply 6.7% of the sample. The sample was central memory CD4+ T cells from blood. These receptors were obtained from a man between 25 and 39 years old in good health.

The chain joins TRBV5-4 to TRBJ1-3; D gene unclear. The CDR3 spans 14 residues. V lost 0 bases and J lost 0, with 4 bases in between. Per germline, CDR1 SGHNT and CDR2 YYREEE (reference sequence). The CDR3 sequence is CASSLAASGNTIYF. The CDR3, as DNA: TGTGCCAGCAGCTTGGCAGCCTCTGGAAACACCATATATTTT.

This chain links TRBV4-1 with TRBJ2-1; 8 bases line up with TRBD2. J gave up 10 bases and V 2 bases, and 10 bases lay outside the gene matches. The CDR3 has 15 amino acids. From germline, CDR1 is MGHRA and CDR2 YSYEKL. CDR3 protein: CASSQSLRREVEQFF. The CDR3 DNA reads as TGCGCCAGCAGCCAATCGCTTAGGCGGGAGGTCGAGCAGTTCTTC.

Concerning this clone: An end of the junction does not agree with germline; a read error may underlie this. The chain recombines TRBV12-5 with TRBJ2-2, with unresolved D. CDR3 length: 16 residues. Germline V gene data show CDR1 as LGHNT and CDR2 as FRNRAP. The CDR3 DNA sequence: TGTGCTAGTGGGTTGGTAACGATAGCAGGCACCGGGGAGCTGTTTTTT. Its translation: CASGLVTIAGTGELFF.